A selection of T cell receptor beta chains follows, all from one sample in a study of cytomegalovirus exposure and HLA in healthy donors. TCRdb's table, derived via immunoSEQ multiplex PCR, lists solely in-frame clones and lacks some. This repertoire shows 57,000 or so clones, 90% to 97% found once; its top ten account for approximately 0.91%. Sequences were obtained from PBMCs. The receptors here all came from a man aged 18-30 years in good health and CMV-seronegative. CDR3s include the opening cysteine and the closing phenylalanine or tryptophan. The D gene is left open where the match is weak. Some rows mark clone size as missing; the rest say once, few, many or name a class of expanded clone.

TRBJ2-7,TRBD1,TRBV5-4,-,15,TGTGCCAGCAGCTCCCCGGGACAGGGGTTCAACGAGCAGTACTTC,CASSSPGQGFNEQYF
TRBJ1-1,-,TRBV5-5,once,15,TGTGCCAGCAGCTTTTTCGACAGAACCAACACTGAAGCTTTCTTT,CASSFFDRTNTEAFF
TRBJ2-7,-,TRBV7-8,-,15,TGTGCCAGCAGCTTGAACAGGTGGTTGTCCTACGAGCAGTACTTC,CASSLNRWLSYEQYF
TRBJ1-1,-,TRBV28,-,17,TGTGCCAGCAGTTTATGGGCCCCTCTCGAGACAACCTTCGAAGCTTTCTTT,CASSLWAPLETTFEAFF
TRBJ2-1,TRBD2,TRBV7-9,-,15,TGTGCCAGCAGCTTACTAGCGGGATCCTACAATGAGCAGTTCTTC,CASSLLAGSYNEQFF
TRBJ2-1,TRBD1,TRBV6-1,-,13,TGTGCCAGCATAGGACAGGGATACAATGAGCAGTTCTTC,CASIGQGYNEQFF
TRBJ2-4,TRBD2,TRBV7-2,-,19,TGTGCCAGCAGCTTAGACCTAGCGGGACATTTAAGGGGCAAAAACATTCAGTACTTC,CASSLDLAGHLRGKNIQYF
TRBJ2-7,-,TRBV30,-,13,TGTGCCTGCGACGCCGGAGGCTCCTACGAGCAGTACTTC,CACDAGGSYEQYF
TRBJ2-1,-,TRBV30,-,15,TGTGCCTGGAGGGCAACACGTATCTCCTACAATGAGCAGTTCTTC,CAWRATRISYNEQFF
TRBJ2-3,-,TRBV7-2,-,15,TGTGCCAGCAGCTTATACCGGACTCTGGGGGATACGCAGTATTTT,CASSLYRTLGDTQYF
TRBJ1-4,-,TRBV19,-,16,TGTGCCAGTAGTAATATCCGGACAGATAGTAATGAAAAACTGTTTTTT,CASSNIRTDSNEKLFF
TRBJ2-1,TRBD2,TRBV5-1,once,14,TGCGCCAGCAGCTGGGGGGGCTCCTACAATGAGCAGTTCTTC,CASSWGGSYNEQFF
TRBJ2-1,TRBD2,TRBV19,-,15,TGTGCCAGTAGTACCGGACTAGCGGCCTACAATGAGCAGTTCTTC,CASSTGLAAYNEQFF
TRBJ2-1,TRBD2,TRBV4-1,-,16,TGCGCCAGCAGCCATCTTGCGGGAGGGCCGTTAAATGAGCAGTTCTTC,CASSHLAGGPLNEQFF
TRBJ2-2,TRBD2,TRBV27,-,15,TGTGCCAGCAGTCCGGGACTAGCGTTAACCGGGGAGCTGTTTTTT,CASSPGLALTGELFF
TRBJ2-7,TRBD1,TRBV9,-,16,TGTGCCAGCAGCCCCAGCAAGGGACAGGGGACCTACGAGCAGTACTTC,CASSPSKGQGTYEQYF
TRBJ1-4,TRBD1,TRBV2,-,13,TGTGCCAGCCGGGACAGGGAGCGCGAAAAACTGTTTTTT,CASRDREREKLFF
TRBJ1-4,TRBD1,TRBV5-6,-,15,TGTGCCAGCAGCTTGGATACAGGGGGCTGGGAAAAACTGTTTTTT,CASSLDTGGWEKLFF
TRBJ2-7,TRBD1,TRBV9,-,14,TGTGCCAGCAGCGCTGAGACAGGGTCCTACGAGCAGTACTTC,CASSAETGSYEQYF
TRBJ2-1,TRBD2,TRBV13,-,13,TGTGCCAGCAGCCCCCGGGGGGACAATGAGCAGTTCTTC,CASSPRGDNEQFF
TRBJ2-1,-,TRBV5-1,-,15,TGCGCCAGCAGCAGTCGGGAGAGCTCCTACAATGAGCAGTTCTTC,CASSSRESSYNEQFF
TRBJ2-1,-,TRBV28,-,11,TGTGCCAGCAGTTTCAAAAATGAGCAGTTCTTC,CASSFKNEQFF
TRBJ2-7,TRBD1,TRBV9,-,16,TGTGCCAGCAGCGTAACAGGGGACGCCAGCTCCTACGAGCAGTACTTC,CASSVTGDASSYEQYF
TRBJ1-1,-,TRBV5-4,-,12,TGTGCCAGCAGCTTGGGACAGACTGAAGCTTTCTTT,CASSLGQTEAFF
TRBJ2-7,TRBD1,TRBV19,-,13,TGTGCCAGTCGGGACAGACTTCGCTACGAGCAGTACTTC,CASRDRLRYEQYF
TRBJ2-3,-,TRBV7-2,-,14,TGTGCCATCGTGCAGGGTAGTAGCACAGATACGCAGTATTTT,CAIVQGSSTDTQYF
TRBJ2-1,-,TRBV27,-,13,TGTGCCAGCAGTTTAATCGCGTACAATGAGCAGTTCTTC,CASSLIAYNEQFF
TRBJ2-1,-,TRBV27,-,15,TGTGCCAGCAGTCCTACTAGGCGAAGGGACAATGAGCAGTTCTTC,CASSPTRRRDNEQFF
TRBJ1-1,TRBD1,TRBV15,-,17,TGTGCCACCAGCAGAGACACGGACAGGGCTGCGAACACTGAAGCTTTCTTT,CATSRDTDRAANTEAFF
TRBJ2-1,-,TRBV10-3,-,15,TGTGCCATCAGTGAAGGATCTGGGGGAGGCGATGAGCAGTTCTTC,CAISEGSGGGDEQFF
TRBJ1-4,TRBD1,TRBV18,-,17,TGTGCCAGCTCACCCCTCGGGACAGCTGAGTCTGATGAAAAACTGTTTTTT,CASSPLGTAESDEKLFF
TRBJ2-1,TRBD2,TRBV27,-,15,TGTGCCAGCAGTTCCAGACTAGCGGGTAGCCTCAGGCGGTTCTTC,CASSSRLAGSLRRFF
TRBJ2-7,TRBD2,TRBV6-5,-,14,TGTGCCAGCAGTACTCCGGGGGGAATCTACGAGCAGTACTTC,CASSTPGGIYEQYF
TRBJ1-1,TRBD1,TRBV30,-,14,TGTGCCTGGAGTGTGGGAACAGGGGTCACTGAAGCTTTCTTT,CAWSVGTGVTEAFF
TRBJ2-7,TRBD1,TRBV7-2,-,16,TGTGCCAGCAGCTTACCCAGACAGGGGGTTCCCTACGAGCAGTACTTC,CASSLPRQGVPYEQYF
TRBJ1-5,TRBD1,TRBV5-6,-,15,TGTGCCAGCAGCTTGGGGGACAGGGTGGGACAGCCCCAGCATTTT,CASSLGDRVGQPQHF
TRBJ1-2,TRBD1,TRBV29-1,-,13,TGCAGCGCAACCGGGACAGACCACTATGGCTACACCTTC,CSATGTDHYGYTF
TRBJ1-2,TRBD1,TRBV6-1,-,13,TGTGCCAGCAGTGAGACAGGGGGCTATGGCTACACCTTC,CASSETGGYGYTF
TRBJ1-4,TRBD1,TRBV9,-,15,TGTGCCAGCAGCCCAGGGGGGTCAACTAATGAAAAACTGTTTTTT,CASSPGGSTNEKLFF
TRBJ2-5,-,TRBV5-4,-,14,TGTGCCAGCAGCCACCGGACAGTCCAAGAGACCCAGTACTTC,CASSHRTVQETQYF
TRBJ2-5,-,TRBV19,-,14,TGTGCCAGTAGTAGAGGACACGAGAAGCAGACCCAGTACTTC,CASSRGHEKQTQYF
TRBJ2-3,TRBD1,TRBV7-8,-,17,TGTGCCAGCAGCTTCAAACCGGGACAGTTCATCTCAGATACGCAGTATTTT,CASSFKPGQFISDTQYF
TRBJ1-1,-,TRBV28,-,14,TGTGCCAGCAGTTCCAACAGGGAAGCCCGAAGAGCTTTCTTT,CASSSNREARRAFF
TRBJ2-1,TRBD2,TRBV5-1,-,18,TGCGCCAGCAGCTCGACCGCCGGGGGTAGCGGGAACTACAATGAGCAGTTCTTC,CASSSTAGGSGNYNEQFF
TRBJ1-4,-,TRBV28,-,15,TGTGCCAGCGGCGCTCAAGGGGCGTTAAATGAAAAACTGTTTTTT,CASGAQGALNEKLFF
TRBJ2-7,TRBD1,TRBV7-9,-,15,TGTGCCAGCAGCTCCCCAGGGACAGGGTTATACGAGCAGTACTTC,CASSSPGTGLYEQYF
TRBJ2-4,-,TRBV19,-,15,TGTGCCAGTAGTATTGCAGGACTAGCCAAAAACATTCAGTACTTC,CASSIAGLAKNIQYF
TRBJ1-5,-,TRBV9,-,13,TGTGCCAGCAGCGTAGACGGGAATCAGCCCCAGCATTTT,CASSVDGNQPQHF
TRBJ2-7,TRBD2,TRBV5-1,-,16,TGCGCCAGCAGCTTGGGGTCACTAGCGGGACCCTACGAGCAGTACTTC,CASSLGSLAGPYEQYF
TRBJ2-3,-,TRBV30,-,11,TGTGCCTGGAGACGGGCAGATACGCAGTATTTT,CAWRRADTQYF
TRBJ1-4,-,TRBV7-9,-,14,TGTGCCAGCAGCTTATCCGGCGGGAGTGAAAAACTGTTTTTT,CASSLSGGSEKLFF
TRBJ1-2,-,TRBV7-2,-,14,TGTGCCAGCAGCTCCCGCCAGGTGAACTATGGCTACACCTTC,CASSSRQVNYGYTF
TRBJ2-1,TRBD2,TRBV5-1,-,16,TGCGCCAGCAGCTGGACTAGCGGGCACTCCTACAATGAGCAGTTCTTC,CASSWTSGHSYNEQFF
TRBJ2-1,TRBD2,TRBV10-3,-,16,TGTGCCATCAGTGAGCCCCGGACTAGCGGGAGTAATGAGCAGTTCTTC,CAISEPRTSGSNEQFF
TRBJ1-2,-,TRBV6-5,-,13,TGTGCCAGCAGGGGGACTGTTACTAGGGGCTACACCTTC,CASRGTVTRGYTF
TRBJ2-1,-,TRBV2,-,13,TGTGCCAGCACCCCCTACTCCTACAATGAGCAGTTCTTC,CASTPYSYNEQFF
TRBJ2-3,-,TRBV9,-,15,TGTGCCAGCAGCCCCCACCCGGGGGACACAGATACGCAGTATTTT,CASSPHPGDTDTQYF